A single sample is the source of the 22 T cell receptor beta chains below, sequenced in a study of identical twins. TCRdb itself ran the 5' RACE reads through MiXCR, one entry per CDR3 protein. The data contain around 1.7 million distinct CDR3 sequences, roughly 35% of them singletons. The sample comprised cord blood. The receptors shown here come from a newborn girl in good health.

This clonotype was seen more than once but under ten times. V usage is TRBV7-2 and J usage is TRBJ1-4, with 7 bases identical to TRBD1. CDR1 is SGHTA, CDR2 FQGNSA, per germline. V lost 4 bases, J lost 8 bases, and 10 bases stayed unmatched. The CDR3 length is 15 residues. The CDR3 region is CASSSPTGSREKLFF. CDR3 sequence (DNA): TGTGCCAGCAGCTCTCCGACAGGGTCGAGGGAAAAACTGTTTTTT.

This chain uses TRBV20-1 with TRBJ2-7, with 7 bases fitting TRBD1. There are 13 residues in the CDR3. Germline CDR1 and CDR2: DFQATT and SNEGSKA (reference sequence). J gave up 5 bases and V 2 bases, and 6 bases lay outside the gene matches. CDR3 nucleotides: TGCAGTGCTAGACAGGGGGTATCTGACGAGCAGTACTTC. This encodes CSARQGVSDEQYF.

This clonotype occurred a few times. The J gene is TRBJ2-1, the V gene TRBV13; 10 positions match TRBD2. Looked up from germline, CDR1 is PRHDT and CDR2 is FYEKMQ (reference sequence). The CDR3 is 19 residues long. V lost 5 bases, J lost 0 bases, and 13 bases stayed unmatched. Written as DNA, the CDR3 is TGTGCCAGCAGCCCCCATCACCTAGCGGGAGCCAGCTCCTACAATGAGCAGTTCTTC. Translation: CASSPHHLAGASSYNEQFF.

This clonotype was picked up many times. The chain recombines TRBV24-1 with TRBJ2-1; D is unresolved. The CDR3 runs 15 residues. V lost 6 bases to trimming and J lost 0 bases, with 11 bases between them. Germline V gene sequence: CDR1 KGHDR, CDR2 SFDVKD. The CDR3 region is CATSNGHSSYNEQFF. DNA for the CDR3: TGTGCCACCAGTAACGGGCACAGCTCCTACAATGAGCAGTTCTTC.

The genes are TRBV15 and TRBJ2-3; possibly TRBD2 for D (5 bases). This CDR3 region has 15 residues. Trimming removed 1 base at V and 0 bases at J, with 8 bases between. CDR1 is LNHNV and CDR2 is YYDKDF in the germline V gene (reference sequence). CDR3 DNA sequence: TGTGCCACCAGCAGAGTCGGGGATAGCACAGATACGCAGTATTTT. This codes for CATSRVGDSTDTQYF.

This clonotype was observed a few times. The chain links TRBV27 to TRBJ1-4; D unclear. This CDR3 is built from 16 residues. Germline assignment: CDR1 MNHEY and CDR2 SMNVEV (reference sequence). V was pared by 1 base and J by 0 bases, with 9 bases between. The CDR3: CASSLLPPATNEKLFF. In DNA form, the CDR3 reads TGTGCCAGCAGTTTATTACCCCCGGCAACTAATGAAAAACTGTTTTTT.

The chain joins TRBV9 to TRBJ2-7; 7 bases align to TRBD2. This CDR3 has 14 amino acids. V lost 2 bases and J lost 2; bases outside the gene matches: 4. Germline V lookup: CDR1 SGDLS, CDR2 YYNGEE. The CDR3 here is CASSVRLAPYEQYF. The CDR3 nucleotides read TGTGCCAGCAGCGTCCGACTAGCCCCCTACGAGCAGTACTTC.

In this sample, this clonotype turned up many times. The genes are TRBV29-1 and TRBJ2-1; no firm D call. V was clipped by 3 bases and J by 4 bases, with 4 bases between them. Germline CDR1 and CDR2: SQVTM and ANQGSEA. CDR3 length equals 11 residues. CDR3 in amino acids: CSVETYNEQFF. The DNA for the CDR3 is TGCAGCGTTGAGACATACAATGAGCAGTTCTTC.

At least ten counts were recorded for this clonotype. This chain connects TRBV12-3 or TRBV12-4 to TRBJ1-2; 7 positions match TRBD1. V trimming: 5 bases; J trimming: 8 bases; junction bases outside the gene matches: 8. The CDR3 runs to 13 residues. CDR3 residues: CASSVTGVGGYTF. CDR3 coding DNA: TGTGCCAGCAGTGTTACAGGGGTGGGGGGCTACACCTTC.

The J gene is TRBJ2-1, the V gene TRBV19; D assignment may be TRBD1 or TRBD2 (6 bases each). The CDR3 loop spans 15 amino acids. Germline CDR1 is LNHDA and CDR2 is SQIVND (reference sequence). Trimming took 11 bases from V and 9 from J, leaving 26 bases between them. This chain's CDR3 is CACKGVPQGAGEQFF. DNA of the CDR3: TGTGCCTGTAAGGGGGTTCCACAGGGAGCGGGTGAGCAGTTCTTC. Together with reference TRBV19 and TRBJ2-1, the CDR3 gives the full variable domain: DGGITQSPKYLFRKEGQNVTLSCEQNLNHDAMYWYRQDPGQGLRLIYYSQIVNDFQKGDIAEGYSVSREKKESFPLTVTSAQKNPTAFYLCACKGVPQGAGEQFFGPGTRLTVL.

This clonotype was found many times. The rearrangement joins TRBV10-3 to TRBJ2-3; D may match TRBD1 or TRBD2 (5 bases each). The germline V and J ends were trimmed by 7 bases and 1 base, with 9 bases remaining between them. Germline CDR1 and CDR2: ENHRY and SYGVKD. The CDR3 length is 13 residues. The CDR3: CAIMGVGTDTQYF. The DNA of the CDR3 is TGTGCCATCATGGGGGTAGGCACAGATACGCAGTATTTT.

This clonotype was counted a few times. V gene TRBV25-1 combines with J gene TRBJ2-7; no clear D. Trimming shortened V by 7 bases and J by 0 bases, and 13 bases separated the two germline ends. The CDR3 runs to 14 residues. CDR1 MGHDK and CDR2 SYGVNS come from the germline V gene. The CDR3 spells CASTGSASSYEQYF. In DNA form, the CDR3 reads TGTGCCAGCACTGGCAGCGCTAGCTCCTACGAGCAGTACTTC.

The J gene is TRBJ2-5, the V gene TRBV28; D possibly uses TRBD1 or TRBD2 (5 bases each). Germline CDR1 is MDHEN and CDR2 is SYDVKM. This CDR3 region has 14 residues. V was shortened by 11 bases and J by 4 bases, with 20 bases between the two germline ends. This CDR3 is CAVRGKALGETQYF. The CDR3 DNA is TGTGCCGTCCGGGGCAAGGCTTTGGGAGAGACCCAGTACTTC.

Details on this clonotype: A far larger clone is just one base off, so this is likely a read error. This chain links TRBV28 with TRBJ2-5, with unresolved D. The germline V gene has CDR1 MDHEN and CDR2 SYDVKM. Between the trimmed V and J ends, which lost 2 bases and 13 bases, there was a span of 14 bases. The CDR3 totals 12 residues. CDR3 protein: CASSLLGYERYF. CDR3 in DNA: TGTGCCAGCAGTTTACTCGGGTACGAGCGGTACTTC.

The chain carries TRBV29-1 and TRBJ2-1; 10 bases align to TRBD2. Germline assignment: CDR1 SQVTM and CDR2 ANQGSEA. This CDR3 spans 17 amino acids. J lost 4 bases, V lost 5 bases, and 14 bases had no gene match. The CDR3 here is CSVKGAGGPAGYNEQFF. The CDR3 bases are TGCAGCGTTAAAGGAGCGGGAGGGCCAGCAGGGTACAATGAGCAGTTCTTC.

This sequence joins TRBV7-2 and TRBJ2-5; 12 nucleotides align to TRBD2. Germline-derived CDR1 and CDR2 are SGHTA and FQGNSA. CDR3 length equals 17 residues. V was clipped by 1 base and J by 11 bases; unmatched bases: 14. CDR3 coding DNA: TGTGCCAGCAGCTTAGTGCGAGGACTAGCGGGGTACAATGAGCAGTACTTC. Translating gives CASSLVRGLAGYNEQYF.

CDR3 nucleotide sequence: TGCGCCAGCAGCTTCGGGACGATTTCCCCAGATACGCAGTATTTT. Protein sequence: CASSFGTISPDTQYF. This chain uses TRBV5-1 with TRBJ2-3; D possibly uses TRBD1 or TRBD2 (5 bases each). Trimming cost V 2 bases and J 4 bases, with 14 bases left between them. The length of the CDR3 is 15 residues. Germline V CDR1 and CDR2: SGHRS, YFSETQ.

This sequence joins TRBV11-2 and TRBJ2-1, with D possibly TRBD2 on 7 matching bases. Germline V lookup: CDR1 SGHAT, CDR2 FQNNGV. This CDR3 has 16 amino acids. Trimming removed 1 base at V and 2 bases at J, with 12 bases between. CDR3 loop: CASSLGLGGPYNEQFF. CDR3 bases: TGTGCCAGCAGCTTAGGGCTCGGGGGGCCCTACAATGAGCAGTTCTTC.

This chain connects TRBV28 to TRBJ1-2; 10 positions match TRBD1. CDR3 length: 16 residues. Germline V lookup: CDR1 MDHEN, CDR2 SYDVKM. The V gene end was trimmed by 6 bases and the J gene end by 7 bases; junction bases not matched to a gene: 14. CDR3: CASSTRPGQGSRGYTF. In DNA, the CDR3 is TGTGCCAGCAGCACCCGTCCGGGACAGGGGAGCCGTGGCTACACCTTC.

This chain uses TRBV7-8 with TRBJ1-1; D may be TRBD1 (5 bases). With 5 bases removed from V and 2 bases from J, the gap between germline ends came to 15 bases. Germline assignment: CDR1 SGHVS and CDR2 FQNEAQ. The CDR3 consists of 15 residues. The CDR3: CASSRGTRSNTEAFF. The CDR3 DNA is TGTGCCAGCAGCCGCGGGACTCGAAGCAACACTGAAGCTTTCTTT.

There are many counts of this clonotype. J is TRBJ1-6 and V is TRBV10-3; the D gene is possibly TRBD1 (6 bases). The CDR3 runs 14 residues. Trimming took off 3 bases at V and 5 bases at J, with 8 bases between the two ends. Germline V gene data show CDR1 as ENHRY and CDR2 as SYGVKD. The CDR3 DNA reads as TGTGCCATCAGTGATGGACAGCATAATTCACCCCTCCACTTT. Protein product: CAISDGQHNSPLHF.

The table lists this clonotype with many counts. This may arise from a read error, as a much more abundant clone is one base away. V and J are TRBV24-1 and TRBJ2-7; perhaps TRBD1 as D (5 bases). Trimming took off 7 bases at V and 2 bases at J, with 5 bases between the two ends. The CDR3 is made up of 11 amino acids. The V gene's germline CDR1 is KGHDR and CDR2 SFDVKD. For the CDR3, the DNA is TGTGCCACCAGGGACACCTACGAGCAGTACTTC. This gives the protein CATRDTYEQYF.